The 12 T cell receptor beta chains below were found in one sample sequenced in a study of somatic mutations in cytotoxic T cells in rheumatoid arthritis. Profiling relied on immunoSEQ multiplex PCR, and the TCRdb table lists in-frame clones only, not all of them. The repertoire holds about 26,000 clones, roughly 82% seen once, with over 5% in the top ten. Input material: CD8+ T cells sorted from blood. The receptors were sampled from a man aged 50-60 years in good health.

The chain is built from TRBV5-5 and TRBJ2-1; D is uncertain. V lost 3 bases and J lost 0, with 13 bases in between. Germline V lookup: CDR1 SGHKS, CDR2 YYEKEE (reference sequence). The CDR3 extends over 16 amino acids. The CDR3 loop is CASSSPGDSSYNEQFF. CDR3 in DNA: TGTGCCAGCAGCTCCCCAGGTGATAGCTCCTACAATGAGCAGTTCTTC.

The chain employs TRBV2 and TRBJ2-7; 9 bases agree with TRBD1. V dropped 6 bases and J dropped 1; count of bases not matched to a gene: 13. CDR3 length equals 17 residues. Germline V gene lookup returns CDR1 SNHLY and CDR2 FYNNEI. CDR3 sequence: CASSRTRDRANSYEQYF. The CDR3 DNA follows: TGTGCCAGCAGCAGGACCCGGGACAGGGCTAATTCCTACGAGCAGTACTTC.

The V and J genes are TRBV5-6 and TRBJ2-1, with D possibly TRBD2 on 6 matching bases. The CDR3 consists of 13 residues. Trimming took off 1 base at V and 10 bases at J, with 12 bases between the two ends. Germline V gene lookup returns CDR1 SGHDT and CDR2 YYEEEE. CDR3 in amino acids: CASSLWRGREQFF. In DNA form, the CDR3 reads TGTGCCAGCAGCTTGTGGCGGGGTCGAGAGCAGTTCTTC.

J is TRBJ2-7 and V is TRBV13; 9 positions match TRBD2. The junction had 8 bases not matched to a gene; V was cut back by 5 bases and J by 3 bases. The CDR3 length is 15 residues. The V gene's germline CDR1 is PRHDT and CDR2 FYEKMQ (reference sequence). DNA for the CDR3: TGTGCCAGCAGCCCTGAGACTAGCGGACTCTACGAGCAGTACTTC. Encoded protein: CASSPETSGLYEQYF.

CDR3 loop: CASSLGKGVETQYF. In DNA, the CDR3 is TGTGCCAGCAGTTTAGGGAAGGGGGTTGAGACCCAGTACTTC. This chain links TRBV27 with TRBJ2-5, with D maybe TRBD1 (6 bases). V was shortened by 2 bases and J by 5 bases, with 12 bases between the two germline ends. The CDR3 consists of 14 residues. The germline CDR1 and CDR2 sequences are MNHEY and SMNVEV (reference sequence).

This clone has just a few counts. The chain recombines TRBV30 with TRBJ2-3; no clear D. Germline CDR1 reads GTSNPN; CDR2 reads SVGIG (reference sequence). Trimming removed 3 bases from V and 3 bases from J, with 4 bases in between. The CDR3 covers 11 residues. The CDR3 reads CAWSGTDTQYF. The CDR3 bases are TGTGCCTGGAGCGGGACAGATACGCAGTATTTT. The variable domain in full, completed from reference TRBV30 and TRBJ2-3, reads SQTIHQWPATLVQPVGSPLSLECTVEGTSNPNLYWYRQAAGRGLQLLFYSVGIGQISSEVPQNLSASRPQDRQFILSSKKLLLSDSGFYLCAWSGTDTQYFGPGTRLTVL.

V gene TRBV9 combines with J gene TRBJ1-1, with D possibly matching TRBD1 (5 bases). The CDR3 contains 14 residues. Trimming shortened V by 0 bases and J by 5 bases, and 11 bases separated the two germline ends. In germline, CDR1 is SGDLS, CDR2 YYNGEE. CDR3 region: CASSVGGGLTEAFF. As DNA, the CDR3 is TGTGCCAGCAGCGTAGGGGGGGGATTAACTGAAGCTTTCTTT.

Notes on this clone: This CDR3 is also generated by other DNA sequences in the sample. V usage is TRBV7-9 and J usage is TRBJ2-5; D perhaps matches TRBD2 (5 bases). Germline V CDR1 and CDR2: SEHNR, FQNEAQ (reference sequence). V shed 1 base and J shed 1 base, with 7 bases lying between them. CDR3 length: 14 residues. The CDR3 sequence is CASSLVGSQETQYF. CDR3 sequence (DNA): TGTGCCAGCAGCTTAGTAGGGAGCCAAGAGACCCAGTACTTC. Drawing the rest from reference TRBV7-9 and TRBJ2-5, the complete variable domain is DTGVSQNPRHKITKRGQNVTFRCDPISEHNRLYWYRQTLGQGPEFLTYFQNEAQLEKSRLLSDRFSAERPKGSFSTLEIQRTEQGDSAMYLCASSLVGSQETQYFGPGTRLLVL.

The chain links TRBV7-9 to TRBJ1-1; the match to TRBD1 covers 9 bases. This CDR3 contains 14 residues. V was pared by 5 bases and J by 3 bases, with 4 bases of the junction left unmatched. Germline V CDR1 and CDR2: SEHNR, FQNEAQ (reference sequence). The CDR3 sequence: CASSPGQGHTEAFF. In nucleotides, the CDR3 is TGTGCCAGCAGCCCAGGACAGGGGCACACTGAAGCTTTCTTT.

This clone was counted a few times. This chain uses TRBV27 with TRBJ1-5; no definite D call. Germline V gene sequence: CDR1 MNHEY, CDR2 SMNVEV (reference sequence). V was shortened by 4 bases and J by 1 base, with 5 bases between the two germline ends. CDR3 size: 13 residues. CDR3 residues: CASSYKSNQPQHF. The CDR3 coding sequence is TGTGCCAGCAGTTATAAGAGCAATCAGCCCCAGCATTTT.

This sequence joins TRBV4-1 and TRBJ1-5; D not resolved. The length of the CDR3 is 15 residues. Trimming took off 0 bases at V and 6 bases at J, with 12 bases between the two ends. Germline loops: CDR1 MGHRA, CDR2 YSYEKL. As DNA, the CDR3 is TGCGCCAGCAGCCAAGATAACACAAACCTTCAGCCCCAGCATTTT. Translated, it gives CASSQDNTNLQPQHF.

V gene TRBV6-5 combines with J gene TRBJ1-4; D remains unclear. Per the germline V gene, CDR1 is MNHEY and CDR2 is SVGAGI. The ends were cut back, 0 bases at V and 7 bases at J, with 12 bases in the middle. There are 15 residues in the CDR3. The CDR3 sequence is CASSYSIKGGEKLFF. In nucleotides, the CDR3 is TGTGCCAGCAGTTACTCTATAAAGGGCGGTGAAAAACTGTTTTTT.